What follows are 8 T cell receptor beta chains derived from one specimen sequenced in a study of blood T cells in healthy people across ages. Sample-barcoded 5' priming and a J-beta primer mix drove a second PCR of 7 to 11 cycles. TCRdb re-called the 5' RACE reads through MiXCR, storing one row per CDR3 protein. Of roughly 1,000,000 distinct CDR3 sequences in the sample, roughly a quarter are singletons; the top ten hold approximately 0.7%. The data were also submitted as part of a second study, on T cells of mothers and their children.

The sequenced sample consisted of blood. Receptors originate from a girl aged 2 to 9 in good health.

This clonotype was found a few times. The chain is built from TRBV29-1 and TRBJ2-5, with D tentatively TRBD1 or TRBD2 (5 bases each). The J call may be in error: the DNA end matches TRBJ2-7 better. The CDR3 runs to 11 residues. The germline V gene encodes CDR1 SQVTM and CDR2 ANQGSEA. As DNA, the CDR3 is TGCAGCGTGGGGGAAACCTACGAGCAGTACTTC. Translating it yields CSVGETYEQYF.

The chain couples TRBV5-1 to TRBJ1-4; D gene uncertain. The V and J ends lost 3 bases and 8 bases respectively, with 11 bases between them. The germline V gene has CDR1 SGHRS and CDR2 YFSETQ. This CDR3 contains 13 residues. The CDR3 DNA is TGCGCCAGCAGCTACCGGAGGAACGAAAAACTGTTTTTT. Translating gives CASSYRRNEKLFF.

In this sample, this clonotype turned up a few times. This chain connects TRBV6-1 to TRBJ2-4; D is possibly TRBD1 (6 bases). The germline V gene encodes CDR1 MNHNS and CDR2 SASEGT. V was trimmed by 6 bases and J by 7 bases, leaving 13 bases between them. The CDR3 consists of 13 residues. The CDR3 region is CASRTGIGNIQYF. Written as DNA, the CDR3 is TGTGCCAGCAGAACAGGGATAGGGAACATTCAGTACTTC.

DNA for the CDR3: TGTGCCAGCAGCTGCCTATACTGGAACACCGGGGAGCTGTTTTTT. Residues: CASSCLYWNTGELFF. The rearrangement uses TRBV5-8 and TRBJ2-2; no firm D call. CDR1 is SGHTS and CDR2 is YDEGEE in the germline V gene. The length of the CDR3 is 15 residues. Trimming took off 3 bases at V and 1 base at J, with 10 bases between the two ends.

This clonotype was detected many times. This chain uses TRBV7-2 with TRBJ2-4, with unresolved D. With 5 bases removed from V and 0 bases from J, the gap between germline ends came to 8 bases. Germline loops: CDR1 SGHTA, CDR2 FQGNSA. The CDR3 is 14 amino acids. CDR3 residues: CASSPRLAKNIQYF. Written as DNA, the CDR3 is TGTGCCAGCAGCCCTCGATTAGCCAAAAACATTCAGTACTTC. The variable domain in full, completed from reference TRBV7-2 and TRBJ2-4, reads GAGVSQSPSNKVTEKGKDVELRCDPISGHTALYWYRQSLGQGLEFLIYFQGNSAPDKSGLPSDRFSAERTGGSVSTLTIQRTQQEDSAVYLCASSPRLAKNIQYFGAGTRLSVL.

The V call is TRBV20-1, the J call TRBJ2-1; 7 bases match TRBD1. Trimming at V came to 0 bases and at J to 3 bases, leaving 11 bases not matched to a gene. Germline V gene data show CDR1 as DFQATT and CDR2 as SNEGSKA (reference sequence). The CDR3 contains 17 residues. In DNA form, the CDR3 reads TGCAGTGCTAGAGATAGGATTAAGGGACAGAGCTACAATGAGCAGTTCTTC. It encodes CSARDRIKGQSYNEQFF.

The rearrangement links TRBV20-1 to TRBJ2-7; the match to TRBD2 covers 10 bases. The V and J ends lost 6 bases and 3 bases, in that order; junction bases with no gene match: 11. CDR3 size: 15 residues. CDR1 and CDR2 from the germline V gene are DFQATT and SNEGSKA (reference sequence). DNA for the CDR3: TGCAGTGCCAACCCAGCGGGAGGGGAGCTCTACGAGCAGTACTTC. Translating gives CSANPAGGELYEQYF.

This clonotype turned up a few times. The rearrangement joins TRBV7-9 to TRBJ1-2, with a tentative D call TRBD1 (6 bases). The germline CDR1 and CDR2 sequences are SEHNR and FQNEAQ (reference sequence). The CDR3 length is 15 residues. V dropped 4 bases and J dropped 13 bases, with 25 bases sitting between them. This CDR3 reads CASSSGAADTSGGTF. The CDR3 bases are TGTGCCAGCAGCTCGGGGGCAGCCGATACAAGCGGTGGCACCTTC.